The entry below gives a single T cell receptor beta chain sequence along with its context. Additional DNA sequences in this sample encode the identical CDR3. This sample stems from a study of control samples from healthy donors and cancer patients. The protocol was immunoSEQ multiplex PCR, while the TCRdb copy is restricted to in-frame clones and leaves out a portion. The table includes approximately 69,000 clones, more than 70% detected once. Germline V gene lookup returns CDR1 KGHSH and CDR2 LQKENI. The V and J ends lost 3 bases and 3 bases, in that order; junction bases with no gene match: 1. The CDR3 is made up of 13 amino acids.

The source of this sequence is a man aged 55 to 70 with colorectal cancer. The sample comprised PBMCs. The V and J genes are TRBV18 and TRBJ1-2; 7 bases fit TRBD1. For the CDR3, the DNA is TGTGCCAGCTCACCCGGACAGGACTATGGCTACACCTTC. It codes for CASSPGQDYGYTF.